This section outlines one T cell receptor (beta chain) sequence together with its context. TCRdb ran MiXCR on the 5' RACE reads and lists one entry per CDR3 protein. The sample holds approximately 66,000 distinct CDR3 sequences; approximately 13% are singletons and the top ten take approximately 4.7%. The data belong to a study of early T cells in non-severe SARS-CoV-2 infection. The source is an adult who was a healthcare worker with PCR-confirmed SARS-CoV-2 infection or an uninfected control (not recorded which). The sample consisted of whole blood.

In nucleotides, the CDR3 is TGTGCCAGCAGCCGGGACAGGGTTACAGATACGCAGTATTTT. Protein: CASSRDRVTDTQYF. The V call is TRBV6-2 or TRBV6-3, the J call TRBJ2-3; the match to TRBD1 covers 9 bases. Germline V gives CDR1 MNHEY, CDR2 SVGEGT. The V segment lost 6 bases and the J segment 3 bases; nucleotides outside the gene matches: 4. The CDR3 is 14 residues long.